The clone carrying this TCR beta chain was observed a single time. The antigen remains unidentified. Assay: immunoSEQ multiplex PCR; the TCRdb copy retains only in-frame clones and omits some. The sample carries 15,000 to 20,000 clones, 65% to 90% recorded once. These data belong to a study of OX40 agonist ivuxolimab in advanced cancers. Overall study context: The patients received ivuxolimab by intravenous route every 2 weeks at 0.01 to 10 mg/kg.

The CDR3 totals 14 residues. V gave up 3 bases and J gave up 2 bases, with 13 bases separating them. Germline V gene lookup returns CDR1 GTSNPN and CDR2 SVGIG (reference sequence). Overall study results and limits: There were, on average, more expanded clones in CD8+ T cells than in CD4+. Clonal expansion from baseline to week 6 occurred in both CD4+ and CD8+ T cells.

The cohort excluded patients with autoimmune disease history or systemic immunosuppression. Sequencing used CD4+ or CD8+ T cells sorted from blood, obtained in a trial of the OX40 agonist ivuxolimab. V gene TRBV30 combines with J gene TRBJ1-2; the D gene is possibly TRBD1 (6 bases). The receptor was derived from an adult with an advanced solid tumor such as melanoma, head and neck, liver or kidney cancer. This CDR3 is CAWRLAGANYGYTF. In DNA, the CDR3 is TGTGCCTGGAGGTTGGCAGGGGCGAACTATGGCTACACCTTC.